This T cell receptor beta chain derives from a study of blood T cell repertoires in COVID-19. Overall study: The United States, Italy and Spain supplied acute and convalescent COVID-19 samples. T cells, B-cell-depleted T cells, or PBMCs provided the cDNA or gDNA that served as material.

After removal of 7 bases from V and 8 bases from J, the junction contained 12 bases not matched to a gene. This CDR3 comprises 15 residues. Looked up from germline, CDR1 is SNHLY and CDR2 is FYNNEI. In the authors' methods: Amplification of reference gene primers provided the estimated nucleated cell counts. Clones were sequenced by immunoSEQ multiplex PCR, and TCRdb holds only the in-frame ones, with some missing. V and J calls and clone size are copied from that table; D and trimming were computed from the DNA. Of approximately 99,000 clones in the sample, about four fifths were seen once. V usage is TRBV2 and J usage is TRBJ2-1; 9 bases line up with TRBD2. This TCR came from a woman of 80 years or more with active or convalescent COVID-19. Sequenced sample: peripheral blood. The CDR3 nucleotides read TGTGCCAGCAATCCCATCCGTAGCGGGAGCGATGAGCAGTTCTTC. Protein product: CASNPIRSGSDEQFF.